The 7 T cell receptor beta chains below were found in one sample sequenced in a study of blood T cell repertoires in COVID-19. The protocol was immunoSEQ multiplex PCR, while the TCRdb copy is restricted to in-frame clones and leaves out a portion. Here the sample spans about 320,000 clones, 88% being singletons. The sample was PBMCs or T cells enriched from blood (not recorded which). These receptor sequences come from a man aged 30 to 39 who had recovered from COVID-19.

The chain carries TRBV24-1 and TRBJ1-6; 9 bases match TRBD1. The CDR3 is made up of 14 amino acids. V was clipped by 4 bases and J by 9 bases; unmatched bases: 3. From germline, CDR1 is KGHDR and CDR2 SFDVKD. The CDR3 sequence: CATSDGTGISPLHF. The CDR3 DNA reads as TGTGCCACCAGTGACGGGACAGGGATTTCACCCCTCCACTTT.

The V gene is TRBV19, the J gene TRBJ1-3; a possible D gene is TRBD1 (5 bases). The V end lost 6 bases, the J end lost 0 bases, and 12 bases lay between the germline ends. The CDR3 has 15 residues. Germline assignment: CDR1 LNHDA and CDR2 SQIVND (reference sequence). CDR3 loop: CASSGGRYSGNTIYF. In DNA, the CDR3 is TGTGCCAGTAGCGGGGGACGGTACTCTGGAAACACCATATATTTT.

This chain connects TRBV7-2 to TRBJ2-1, with a tentative D call TRBD2 (6 bases). Germline CDR1 is SGHTA and CDR2 is FQGNSA. CDR3 length: 16 residues. The V end was cut by 1 base, the J end by 1 base, with 11 bases between. The CDR3 DNA follows: TGTGCCAGCAGCTTAGGAAGTAGCGGTTCCTACAATGAGCAGTTCTTC. Translation: CASSLGSSGSYNEQFF.

This chain links TRBV7-2 with TRBJ2-7; perhaps TRBD2 as D (5 bases). CDR3 length: 13 residues. CDR1 is SGHTA, CDR2 FQGNSA, per germline. V was cut by 3 bases and J by 4 bases, with 10 bases left in between. The DNA for the CDR3 is TGTGCCAGCAGCTTCGGCGGGCTTTACGAGCAGTACTTC. This sequence encodes CASSFGGLYEQYF.

The chain recombines TRBV18 with TRBJ2-5; a weak D match, TRBD1 (6 bases). The CDR3 contains 14 residues. The V end lost 5 bases, the J end lost 5 bases, and 15 bases lay between the germline ends. Germline-derived CDR1 and CDR2 are KGHSH and LQKENI. The DNA for the CDR3 is TGTGCCAGCTCAACCACTCCAGGGGAGGAGACCCAGTACTTC. Translation gives CASSTTPGEETQYF.

V gene TRBV27 combines with J gene TRBJ2-7; possible D gene TRBD2, 5 bases. Trimming removed 9 bases at V and 2 bases at J, with 14 bases between. The CDR3 is made up of 13 amino acids. Germline CDR1 is MNHEY and CDR2 is SMNVEV (reference sequence). As DNA, the CDR3 is TGTGCCAGTTTTCGGGGTCCAACCTACGAGCAGTACTTC. Translated, it gives CASFRGPTYEQYF.

The chain recombines TRBV3-1 (or the pseudogene TRBV3-2) with TRBJ2-6; D might be TRBD1 (7 bases). Germline V gene lookup returns CDR1 LGHDT and CDR2 YNNKEL (reference sequence). V lost 3 bases, J lost 2 bases, and 14 bases lay in between. This CDR3 has 17 amino acids. As DNA, the CDR3 is TGTGCCAGCAGCCAGGAGGGGGCGATAGCTGGGGCCAACGTCCTGACTTTC. It codes for CASSQEGAIAGANVLTF.